This TCR beta chain emerged from a study of cytomegalovirus exposure and HLA in healthy donors. The CDR3 sequence is 16 residues long. Unmatched junction bases numbered 3, after V lost 3 bases and J lost 1 base. The germline V gene encodes CDR1 SNHLY and CDR2 FYNNEI. PCR primers comprised 60 Vbeta and 13 Jbeta primers. Using immunoSEQ multiplex PCR, the repertoire was profiled, and TCRdb retains in-frame clones only, with some absent. The sample contains approximately 160,000 clones, roughly 76% of which appear only once. The TCR sequence derives from a human donor in good health. Sequencing input: PBMCs. The chain recombines TRBV2 with TRBJ2-3, with 11 bases that match TRBD2. The CDR3 here is CASSDPTSGGTDTQYF. In DNA, the CDR3 is TGTGCCAGCAGTGACCCGACTAGCGGGGGCACAGATACGCAGTATTTT.